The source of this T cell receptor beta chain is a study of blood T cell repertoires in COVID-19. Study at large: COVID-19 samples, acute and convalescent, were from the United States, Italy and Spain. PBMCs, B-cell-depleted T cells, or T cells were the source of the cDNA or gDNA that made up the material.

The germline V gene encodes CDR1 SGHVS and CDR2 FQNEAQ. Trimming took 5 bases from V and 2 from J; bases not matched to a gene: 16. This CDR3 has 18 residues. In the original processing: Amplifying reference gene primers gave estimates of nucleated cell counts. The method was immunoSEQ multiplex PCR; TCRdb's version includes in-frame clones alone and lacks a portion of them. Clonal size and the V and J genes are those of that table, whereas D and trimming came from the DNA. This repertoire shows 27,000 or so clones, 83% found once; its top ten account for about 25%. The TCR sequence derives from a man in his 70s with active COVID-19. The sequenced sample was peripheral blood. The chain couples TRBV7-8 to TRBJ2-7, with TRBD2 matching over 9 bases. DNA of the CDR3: TGTGCCAGCAGCCGGGGACATGTAACTAGCGGGCGGACCTACGAGCAGTACTTC. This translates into CASSRGHVTSGRTYEQYF.